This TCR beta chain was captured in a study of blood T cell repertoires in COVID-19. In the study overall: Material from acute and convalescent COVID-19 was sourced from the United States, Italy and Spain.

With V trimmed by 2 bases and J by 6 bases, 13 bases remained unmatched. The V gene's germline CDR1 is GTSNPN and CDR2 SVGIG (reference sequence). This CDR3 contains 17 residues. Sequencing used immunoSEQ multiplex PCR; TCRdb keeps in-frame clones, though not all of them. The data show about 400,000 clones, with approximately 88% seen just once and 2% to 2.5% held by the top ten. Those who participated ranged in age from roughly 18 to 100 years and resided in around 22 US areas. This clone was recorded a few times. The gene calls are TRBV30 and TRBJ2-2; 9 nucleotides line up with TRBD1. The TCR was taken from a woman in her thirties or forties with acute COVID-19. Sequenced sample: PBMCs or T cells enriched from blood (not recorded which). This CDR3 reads CAWSSLPPGQGAGELFF. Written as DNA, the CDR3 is TGTGCCTGGAGTTCCCTACCTCCGGGACAGGGCGCCGGGGAGCTGTTTTTT.